The present entry profiles one T cell receptor (beta chain) with its context. The CDR3 has 14 residues. From germline, CDR1 is SGHVS and CDR2 FQNEAQ. V lost 5 bases and J 2 bases, leaving 13 bases between the germline ends. The data were produced by immunoSEQ multiplex PCR, yet TCRdb's version contains in-frame clones alone and is incomplete. In the table there are around 470,000 clones, 90% of which are singletons. What the recovered Cohort 3 donors had was two negative PCRs, clearance, or symptom resolution. The data originate from a study of blood T cell repertoires in COVID-19. Source material: PBMCs or T cells enriched from blood (not recorded which). The chain has TRBV7-8 and TRBJ2-7; no clear D. The TCR was taken from a young man who had recovered from COVID-19. Written as DNA, the CDR3 is TGTGCCAGCAGCCCTTCAGGTTATCCCTACGAGCAGTACTTC. Protein: CASSPSGYPYEQYF.